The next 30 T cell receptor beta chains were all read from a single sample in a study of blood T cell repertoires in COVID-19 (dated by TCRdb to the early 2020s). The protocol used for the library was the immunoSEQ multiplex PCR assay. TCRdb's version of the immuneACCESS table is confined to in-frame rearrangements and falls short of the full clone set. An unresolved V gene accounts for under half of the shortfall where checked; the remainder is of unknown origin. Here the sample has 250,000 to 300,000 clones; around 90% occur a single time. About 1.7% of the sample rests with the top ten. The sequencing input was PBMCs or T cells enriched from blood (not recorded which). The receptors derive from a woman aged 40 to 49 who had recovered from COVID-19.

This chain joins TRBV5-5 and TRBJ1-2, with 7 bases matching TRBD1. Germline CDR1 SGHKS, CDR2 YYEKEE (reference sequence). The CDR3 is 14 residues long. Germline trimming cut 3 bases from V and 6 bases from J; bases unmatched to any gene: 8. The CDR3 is CASSYRQGRDGYTF. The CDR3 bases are TGTGCCAGCAGCTACCGACAGGGAAGGGATGGCTACACCTTC.

CDR3 sequence reads: CASSPGQGSTIYF. The CDR3 coding sequence is TGTGCCAGCAGCCCGGGACAGGGGAGCACCATATATTTT. The chain joins TRBV3-1 (or the pseudogene TRBV3-2) to TRBJ1-3; 10 bases align to TRBD1. The CDR3 has 13 residues. Unmatched junction bases numbered 3, after V lost 4 bases and J lost 9 bases. Looked up from germline, CDR1 is LGHDT and CDR2 is YNNKEL (reference sequence).

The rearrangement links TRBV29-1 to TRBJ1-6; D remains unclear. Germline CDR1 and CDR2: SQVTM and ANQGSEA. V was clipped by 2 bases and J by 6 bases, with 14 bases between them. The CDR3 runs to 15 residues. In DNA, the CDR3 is TGCAGCGTTGAACGTTCGGGGATCCCTAATTCACCCCTCCACTTT. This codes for CSVERSGIPNSPLHF. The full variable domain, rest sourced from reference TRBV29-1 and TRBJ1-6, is SAVISQKPSRDICQRGTSLTIQCQVDSQVTMMFWYRQQPGQSLTLIATANQGSEATYESGFVIDKFPISRPNLTFSTLTVSNMSPEDSSIYLCSVERSGIPNSPLHFGNGTRLTVT.

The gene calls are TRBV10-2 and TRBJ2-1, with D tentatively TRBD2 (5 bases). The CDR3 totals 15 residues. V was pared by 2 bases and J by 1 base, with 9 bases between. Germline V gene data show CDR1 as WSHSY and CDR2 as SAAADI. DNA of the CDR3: TGCGCCAGCAGTGAGAGTGAGGGTTCCTACAATGAGCAGTTCTTC. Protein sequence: CASSESEGSYNEQFF.

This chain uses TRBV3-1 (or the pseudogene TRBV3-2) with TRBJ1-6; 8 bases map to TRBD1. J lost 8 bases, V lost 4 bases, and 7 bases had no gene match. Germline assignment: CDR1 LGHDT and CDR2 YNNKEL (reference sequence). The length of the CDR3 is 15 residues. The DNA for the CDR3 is TGTGCCAGCAGCCGTCGTCGGGGACAGGATTCACCCCTCCACTTT. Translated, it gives CASSRRRGQDSPLHF.

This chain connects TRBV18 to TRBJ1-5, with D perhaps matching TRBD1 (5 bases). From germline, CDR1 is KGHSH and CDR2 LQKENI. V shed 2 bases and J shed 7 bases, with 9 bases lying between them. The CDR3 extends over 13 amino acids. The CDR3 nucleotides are TGTGCCAGCTCACCAGACAGAACCCAGCCCCAGCATTTT. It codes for CASSPDRTQPQHF.

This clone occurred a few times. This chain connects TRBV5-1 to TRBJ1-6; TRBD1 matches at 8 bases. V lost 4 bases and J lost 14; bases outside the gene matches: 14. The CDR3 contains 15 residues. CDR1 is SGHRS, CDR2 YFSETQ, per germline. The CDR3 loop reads CASSTSGTGGEALHF. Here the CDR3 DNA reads TGCGCCAGCAGCACTTCCGGGACAGGAGGAGAAGCCCTCCACTTT.

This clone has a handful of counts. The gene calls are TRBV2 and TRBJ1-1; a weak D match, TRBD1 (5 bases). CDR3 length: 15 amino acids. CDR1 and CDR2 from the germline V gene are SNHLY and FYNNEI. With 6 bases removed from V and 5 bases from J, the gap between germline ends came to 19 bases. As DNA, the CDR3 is TGTGCCAGCAGGGAGAAGGAGGGGTTATGGACTGAAGCTTTCTTT. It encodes CASREKEGLWTEAFF.

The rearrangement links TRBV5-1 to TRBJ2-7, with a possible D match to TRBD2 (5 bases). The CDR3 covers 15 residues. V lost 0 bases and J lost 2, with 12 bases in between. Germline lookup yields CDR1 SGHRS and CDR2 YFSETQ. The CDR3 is CASSLDQATTYEQYF. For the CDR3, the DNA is TGCGCCAGCAGCTTGGACCAGGCGACTACCTACGAGCAGTACTTC.

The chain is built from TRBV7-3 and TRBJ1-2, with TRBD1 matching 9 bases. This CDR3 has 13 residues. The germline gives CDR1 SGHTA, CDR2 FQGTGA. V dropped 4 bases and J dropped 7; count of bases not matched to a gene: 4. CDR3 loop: CASSWGQGSGYTF. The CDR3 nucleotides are TGTGCCAGCAGCTGGGGACAGGGAAGTGGCTACACCTTC.

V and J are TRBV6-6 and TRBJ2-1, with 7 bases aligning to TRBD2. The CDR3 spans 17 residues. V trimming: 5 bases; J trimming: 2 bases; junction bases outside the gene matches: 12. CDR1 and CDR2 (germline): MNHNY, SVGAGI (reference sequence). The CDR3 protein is CASSQSGAPQPYNEQFF. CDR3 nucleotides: TGTGCCAGCAGTCAGAGCGGGGCGCCCCAGCCCTACAATGAGCAGTTCTTC.

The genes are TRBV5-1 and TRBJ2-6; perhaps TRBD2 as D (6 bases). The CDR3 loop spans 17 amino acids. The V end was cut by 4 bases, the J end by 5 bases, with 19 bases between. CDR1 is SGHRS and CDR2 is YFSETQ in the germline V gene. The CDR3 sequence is CASSSRETPFWANVLTF. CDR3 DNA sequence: TGCGCCAGCAGCAGCCGGGAGACGCCTTTTTGGGCCAACGTCCTGACTTTC.

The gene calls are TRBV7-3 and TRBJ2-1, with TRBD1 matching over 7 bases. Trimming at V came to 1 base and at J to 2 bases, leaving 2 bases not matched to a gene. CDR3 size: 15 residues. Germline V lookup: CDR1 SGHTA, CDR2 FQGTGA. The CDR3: CASSLNRGAYNEQFF. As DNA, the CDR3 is TGTGCCAGCAGCTTAAACAGGGGCGCCTACAATGAGCAGTTCTTC.

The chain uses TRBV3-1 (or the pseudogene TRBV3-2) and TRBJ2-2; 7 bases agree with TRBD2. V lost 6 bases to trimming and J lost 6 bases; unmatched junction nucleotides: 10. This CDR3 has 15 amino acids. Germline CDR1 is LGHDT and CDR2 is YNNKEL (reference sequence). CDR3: CASRGTGGSPGELFF. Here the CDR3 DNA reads TGTGCCAGCAGGGGGACTGGCGGGAGTCCCGGGGAGCTGTTTTTT.

The CDR3 sequence is CATSRDPMRPTGITEAFF. The CDR3 bases are TGTGCCACCAGCAGAGACCCCATGCGTCCGACAGGGATCACTGAAGCTTTCTTT. The chain employs TRBV15 and TRBJ1-1; 7 nucleotides match TRBD1. From germline, CDR1 is LNHNV and CDR2 YYDKDF (reference sequence). The CDR3 extends over 18 amino acids. The ends lost 0 bases at V and 4 bases at J; junction bases unmatched: 14. Looking up the rest from reference TRBV15 and TRBJ1-1 gives the full variable domain: DAMVIQNPRYQVTQFGKPVTLSCSQTLNHNVMYWYQQKSSQAPKLLFHYYDKDFNNEADTPDNFQSRRPNTSFCFLDIRSPGLGDTAMYLCATSRDPMRPTGITEAFFGQGTRLTVV.

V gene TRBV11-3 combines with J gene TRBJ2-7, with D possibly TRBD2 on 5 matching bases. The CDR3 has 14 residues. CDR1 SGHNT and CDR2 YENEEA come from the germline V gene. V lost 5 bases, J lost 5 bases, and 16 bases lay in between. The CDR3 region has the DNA TGTGCCAGCAGCCCCCGGGGTGGGTCCAACGAGCAGTACTTC. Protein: CASSPRGGSNEQYF.

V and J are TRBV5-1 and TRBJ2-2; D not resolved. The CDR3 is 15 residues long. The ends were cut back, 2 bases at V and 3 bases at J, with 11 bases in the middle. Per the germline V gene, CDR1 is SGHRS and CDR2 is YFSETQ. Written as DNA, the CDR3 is TGCGCCAGCAGCTTAACTGTCACCCACACCGGGGAGCTGTTTTTT. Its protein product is CASSLTVTHTGELFF.

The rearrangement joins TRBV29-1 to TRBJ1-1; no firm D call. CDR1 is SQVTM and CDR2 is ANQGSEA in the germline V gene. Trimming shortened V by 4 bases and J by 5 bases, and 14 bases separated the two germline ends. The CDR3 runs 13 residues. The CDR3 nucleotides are TGCAGCGTTGGGGAGGGTTTGTTGACTGAAGCTTTCTTT. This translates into CSVGEGLLTEAFF.

The CDR3 nucleotides read TGTGCCAGCACCCTCACAGGGGGCGCGAACTATGGCTACACCTTC. This encodes CASTLTGGANYGYTF. The chain couples TRBV7-2 to TRBJ1-2; 9 bases are shared with TRBD1. This CDR3 spans 15 amino acids. The trim removed 7 bases at V and 2 bases at J, leaving 8 bases unmatched. Germline-derived CDR1 and CDR2 are SGHTA and FQGNSA.

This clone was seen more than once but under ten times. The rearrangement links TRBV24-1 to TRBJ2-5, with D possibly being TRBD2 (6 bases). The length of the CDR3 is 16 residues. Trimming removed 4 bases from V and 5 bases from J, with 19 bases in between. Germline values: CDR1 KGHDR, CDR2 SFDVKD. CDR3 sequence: CATSEGEVGGRETQYF. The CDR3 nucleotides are TGTGCCACCAGTGAAGGAGAAGTGGGGGGTCGGGAGACCCAGTACTTC.

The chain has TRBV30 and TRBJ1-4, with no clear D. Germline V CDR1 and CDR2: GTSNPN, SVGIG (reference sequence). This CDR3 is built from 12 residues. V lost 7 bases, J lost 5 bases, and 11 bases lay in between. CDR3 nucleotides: TGTGCCTCCCGTCCGGGAAATGAAAAACTGTTTTTT. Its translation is CASRPGNEKLFF.

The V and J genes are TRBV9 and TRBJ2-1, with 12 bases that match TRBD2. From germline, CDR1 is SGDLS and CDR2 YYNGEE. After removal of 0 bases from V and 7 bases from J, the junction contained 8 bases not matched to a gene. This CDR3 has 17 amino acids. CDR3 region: CASSVAPLAGGKNEQFF. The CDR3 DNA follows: TGTGCCAGCAGCGTAGCTCCGCTAGCGGGGGGGAAAAATGAGCAGTTCTTC.

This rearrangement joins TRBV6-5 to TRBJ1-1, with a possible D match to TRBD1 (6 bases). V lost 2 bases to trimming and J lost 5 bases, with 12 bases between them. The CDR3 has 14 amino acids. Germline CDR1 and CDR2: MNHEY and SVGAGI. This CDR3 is CASSYGGGGTEAFF. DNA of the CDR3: TGTGCCAGCAGTTACGGAGGGGGAGGGACTGAAGCTTTCTTT.

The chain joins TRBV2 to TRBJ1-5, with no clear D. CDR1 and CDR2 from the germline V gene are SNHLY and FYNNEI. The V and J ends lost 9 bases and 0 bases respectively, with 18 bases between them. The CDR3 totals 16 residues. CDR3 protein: CASRAGRTYSNQPQHF. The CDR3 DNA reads TGTGCCAGTAGGGCCGGGCGGACTTATAGCAATCAGCCCCAGCATTTT.

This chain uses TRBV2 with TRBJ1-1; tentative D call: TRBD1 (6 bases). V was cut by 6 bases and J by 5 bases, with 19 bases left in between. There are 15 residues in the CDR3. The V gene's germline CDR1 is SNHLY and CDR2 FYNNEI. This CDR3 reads CASSRSTGRGTEAFF. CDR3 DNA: TGTGCCAGCAGCCGGTCGACAGGACGGGGAACTGAAGCTTTCTTT.

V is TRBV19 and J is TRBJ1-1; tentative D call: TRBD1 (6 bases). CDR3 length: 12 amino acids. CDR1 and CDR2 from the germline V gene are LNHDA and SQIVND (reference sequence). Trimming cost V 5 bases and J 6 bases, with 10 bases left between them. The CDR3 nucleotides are TGTGCCAGTAGTTCAAGGACAGCTGAAGCTTTCTTT. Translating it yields CASSSRTAEAFF.

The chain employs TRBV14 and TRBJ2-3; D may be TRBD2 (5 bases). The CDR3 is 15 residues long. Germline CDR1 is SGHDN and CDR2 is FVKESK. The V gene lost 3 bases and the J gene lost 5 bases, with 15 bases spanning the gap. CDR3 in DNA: TGTGCCAGCAGCCAGGAAATCCTGGGGAGAGATACGCAGTATTTT. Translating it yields CASSQEILGRDTQYF.

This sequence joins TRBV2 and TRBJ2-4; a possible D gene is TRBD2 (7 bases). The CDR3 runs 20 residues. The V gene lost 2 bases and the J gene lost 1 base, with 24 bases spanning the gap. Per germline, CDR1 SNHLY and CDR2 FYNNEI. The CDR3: CASSESGAGVGHYAKNIQYF. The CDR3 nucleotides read TGTGCCAGCAGTGAAAGTGGGGCGGGAGTGGGACACTATGCCAAAAACATTCAGTACTTC. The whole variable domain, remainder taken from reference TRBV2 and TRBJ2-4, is EPEVTQTPSHQVTQMGQEVILRCVPISNHLYFYWYRQILGQKVEFLVSFYNNEISEKSEIFDDQFSVERPDGSNFTLKIRSTKLEDSAMYFCASSESGAGVGHYAKNIQYFGAGTRLSVL.

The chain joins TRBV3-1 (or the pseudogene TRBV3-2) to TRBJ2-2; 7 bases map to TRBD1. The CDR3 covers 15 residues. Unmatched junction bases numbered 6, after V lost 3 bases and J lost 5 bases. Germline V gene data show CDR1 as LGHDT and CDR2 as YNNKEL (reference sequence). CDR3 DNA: TGTGCCAGCAGCCAGAACAGGGGAACAACCGGGGAGCTGTTTTTT. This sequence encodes CASSQNRGTTGELFF.

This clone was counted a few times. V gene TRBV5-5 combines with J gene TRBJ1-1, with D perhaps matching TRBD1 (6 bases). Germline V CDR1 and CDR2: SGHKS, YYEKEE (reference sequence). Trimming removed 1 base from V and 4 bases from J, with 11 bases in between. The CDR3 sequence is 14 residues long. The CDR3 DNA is TGTGCCAGCAGCTTGTATGGGGGGGCCACTGAAGCTTTCTTT. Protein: CASSLYGGATEAFF.